This T cell receptor (beta chain) was captured by sequencing in a study of T cells after posttransplantation cyclophosphamide. Study-wide results and limits: Recipient CMV seropositivity and CMV reactivation strongly tracked TRB clonality. Later blood repertoires were often dominated by clones from the donor CD8+ memory compartment. Tissue-infiltrating T cells from skin or gut overlapped little with blood T cells.

CDR1 is SGDLS and CDR2 is YYNGEE in the germline V gene. This CDR3 has 17 residues. The trim removed 1 base at V and 2 bases at J, leaving 9 bases unmatched. Clones were sequenced by immunoSEQ multiplex PCR, and TCRdb holds only the in-frame ones, with some missing. There are 31,000 or so clones in the sample; 91% occur only once, and 0.1% lies in the top ten. Cells defined as naive were viable CD3+CD4+ or CD3+CD8+ and CCR7+CD45RA+CD45RO-CD95-CD27+CD28+. Worth noting for this clone: Antigen specificity is unknown.

Sequencing was carried out using naive CD4+ T cells sorted from blood. V and J are TRBV9 and TRBJ2-3, with 8 bases fitting TRBD2. This clonotype was obtained from a man aged 25 to 40 in good health and a related stem cell transplant donor. The CDR3 DNA sequence: TGTGCCAGCAGCGTATCGGTTAGCGGGACCTTCACAGATACGCAGTATTTT. Its translation: CASSVSVSGTFTDTQYF.